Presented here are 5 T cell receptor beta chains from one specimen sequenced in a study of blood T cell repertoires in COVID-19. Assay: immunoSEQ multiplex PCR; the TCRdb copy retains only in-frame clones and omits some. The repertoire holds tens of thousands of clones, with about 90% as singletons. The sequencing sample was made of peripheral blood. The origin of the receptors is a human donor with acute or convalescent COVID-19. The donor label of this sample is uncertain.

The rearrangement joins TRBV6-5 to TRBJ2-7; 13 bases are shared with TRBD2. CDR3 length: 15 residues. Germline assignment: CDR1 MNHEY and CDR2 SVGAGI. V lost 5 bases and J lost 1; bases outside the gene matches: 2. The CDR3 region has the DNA TGTGCCAGCAGTACTAGCGGGGGGGATTCCTACGAGCAGTACTTC. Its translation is CASSTSGGDSYEQYF.

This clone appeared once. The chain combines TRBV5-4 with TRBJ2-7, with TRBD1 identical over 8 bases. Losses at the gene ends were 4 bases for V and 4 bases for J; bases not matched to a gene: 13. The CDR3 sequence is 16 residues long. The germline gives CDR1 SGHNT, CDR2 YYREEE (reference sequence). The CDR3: CASSSPTRTGRYEQYF. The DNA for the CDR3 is TGTGCCAGCAGCAGCCCCACTAGGACAGGGAGGTACGAGCAGTACTTC.

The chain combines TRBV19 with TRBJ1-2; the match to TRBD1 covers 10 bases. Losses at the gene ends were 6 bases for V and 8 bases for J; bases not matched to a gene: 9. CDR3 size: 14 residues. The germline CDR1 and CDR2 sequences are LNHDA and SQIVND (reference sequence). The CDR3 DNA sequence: TGTGCCAGTAGCCCGACAGGGGGCGATGGGGGCTACACCTTC. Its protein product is CASSPTGGDGGYTF. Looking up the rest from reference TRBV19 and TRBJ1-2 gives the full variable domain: DGGITQSPKYLFRKEGQNVTLSCEQNLNHDAMYWYRQDPGQGLRLIYYSQIVNDFQKGDIAEGYSVSREKKESFPLTVTSAQKNPTAFYLCASSPTGGDGGYTFGSGTRLTVV.

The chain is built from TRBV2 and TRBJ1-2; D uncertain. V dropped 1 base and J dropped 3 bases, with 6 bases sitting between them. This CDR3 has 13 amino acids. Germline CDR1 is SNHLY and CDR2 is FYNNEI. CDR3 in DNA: TGTGCCAGCAGTGAAGGCGAGTACTATGGCTACACCTTC. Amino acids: CASSEGEYYGYTF.

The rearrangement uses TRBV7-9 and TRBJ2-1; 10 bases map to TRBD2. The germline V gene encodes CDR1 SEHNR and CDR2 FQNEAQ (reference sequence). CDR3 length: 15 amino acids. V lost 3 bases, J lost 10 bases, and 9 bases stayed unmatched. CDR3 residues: CASSLGLASGGEQFF. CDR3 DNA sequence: TGTGCCAGCAGCTTGGGACTAGCGTCGGGCGGCGAGCAGTTCTTC. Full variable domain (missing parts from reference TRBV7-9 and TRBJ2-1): DTGVSQNPRHKITKRGQNVTFRCDPISEHNRLYWYRQTLGQGPEFLTYFQNEAQLEKSRLLSDRFSAERPKGSFSTLEIQRTEQGDSAMYLCASSLGLASGGEQFFGPGTRLTVL.